Listed below are T cell receptor beta chains from one sample, sequenced in a study of T cells in localized non-small cell lung cancer. Sequencing used immunoSEQ multiplex PCR; TCRdb keeps in-frame clones, though not all of them. The sample lists some 30,000 clones; 80% to 95% were seen once. Sequences were derived from peripheral blood mononuclear cells, sampled before any cancer treatment. The receptors were gathered from a female donor at least 60 years old with stage II lung adenocarcinoma. The CDR3 runs from the conserved cysteine through the conserved F or W. A D gene is named only where the DNA matches it firmly. For some rows the clone size is stated as once, few or many, or as a class when expanded; others skip it.

>TRBV19|TRBJ1-2|NA|once
TGTGCCAGTAGTATATCTGGGGGCGGCTATGGCTACACCTTC
CASSISGGGYGYTF
>TRBV10-3|TRBJ1-1|NA|few
TGTGCCATCAGTGAGTCGACTCCGGACAAGCTCATTAACACTGAAGCTTTCTTT
CAISESTPDKLINTEAFF
>TRBV28|TRBJ2-7|NA|NA
TGTGCCAGCAGCCTCTCCCCCTCCTACGAGCAGTACTTC
CASSLSPSYEQYF
>TRBV10-3|TRBJ2-1|NA|NA
TGTGCCATCAGTGAGTCGACTCGGGTCCATGAGCAGTTCTTC
CAISESTRVHEQFF
>TRBV5-1|TRBJ2-1|TRBD1|NA
TGCGCCAGCAGCTTTAGGATCGGGACAGGGAGCTCCTACAATGAGCAGTTCTTC
CASSFRIGTGSSYNEQFF
>TRBV6-5|TRBJ1-5|NA|NA
TGTGCCAGCAGGGACGGGCGAAGCAATCAGCCCCAGCATTTT
CASRDGRSNQPQHF
>TRBV29-1|TRBJ1-1|NA|NA
TGCAGCGCTCAGCTGCAACAGAACACTGAAGCTTTCTTT
CSAQLQQNTEAFF
>TRBV6-5|TRBJ1-6|TRBD1|NA
TGTGCCAGCACCGGAGACAGGGGCTATAATTCACCCCTCCACTTT
CASTGDRGYNSPLHF
>TRBV5-1|TRBJ1-6|TRBD1|NA
TGCGCCAGCAGTAAAACCCAGGGGGCCGGTTATAATTCACCCCTCCACTTT
CASSKTQGAGYNSPLHF
>TRBV5-1|TRBJ2-7|NA|NA
TGCGCCAGCAGCTTGGGGGACCAAATCTCCTACGAGCAGTACTTC
CASSLGDQISYEQYF